This TCR beta chain emerged from a study of cytomegalovirus exposure and HLA in healthy donors. This clone was observed once. Its antigen is unidentified. The CDR3 has 13 residues. The V gene's germline CDR1 is SGHTS and CDR2 YDEGEE. Trimming took off 1 base at V and 6 bases at J, with 8 bases between the two ends. Vbeta (60) and Jbeta (13) primers were used in the PCR. Sequencing was performed with immunoSEQ multiplex PCR; in TCRdb, only in-frame clones are kept and a portion is missing. The sample shows 150,000 or so clones, roughly four fifths of them seen only once. Regarding the study as a whole: One later analysis reportedly identified an Asian-associated ancestry cluster that showed fewer N-insertions than the approximately 700-donor mean.

The sequenced sample consisted of PBMCs. This chain links TRBV5-8 with TRBJ2-1; D remains ambiguous. The sequence came from a man aged 35 to 55 in good health and CMV-seronegative. CDR3 protein: CASSLRRSNEQFF. The CDR3 nucleotides are TGTGCCAGCAGCTTGCGGAGAAGCAATGAGCAGTTCTTC.